One and the same sample provided the 29 T cell receptor beta chains below, sequenced in a study of blood T cell repertoires in COVID-19. Using immunoSEQ multiplex PCR, the repertoire was profiled, and TCRdb retains in-frame clones only, with some absent. The table records around 170,000 clones, 84% of them present only once. Sample: PBMCs or T cells enriched from blood (not recorded which). The receptors shown here come from a man in his fifties or sixties who had recovered from COVID-19.

J is TRBJ2-6 and V is TRBV18; the D is unclear. This CDR3 has 14 amino acids. Germline V gives CDR1 KGHSH, CDR2 LQKENI. V lost 5 bases and J 5 bases, leaving 10 bases between the germline ends. The CDR3 DNA reads TGTGCCAGCTCATTGCTGGAGAGGGCCAACGTCCTGACTTTC. Protein product: CASSLLERANVLTF.

V is TRBV7-3 and J is TRBJ1-1; the D gene is possibly TRBD1 (6 bases). This CDR3 has 14 residues. CDR1 SGHTA and CDR2 FQGTGA come from the germline V gene. Trimming cost V 5 bases and J 0 bases, with 10 bases left between them. The DNA of the CDR3 is TGTGCCAGCAGCCCAGGGACATTGAACACTGAAGCTTTCTTT. It is translated as CASSPGTLNTEAFF.

With regard to this clone: Other nucleotide sequences in the sample specify the same CDR3. The rearrangement links TRBV9 to TRBJ2-1, with a tentative D call TRBD1 (6 bases). The germline V gene has CDR1 SGDLS and CDR2 YYNGEE. V lost 2 bases and J lost 8, with 8 bases in between. CDR3 length: 12 residues. CDR3 sequence reads: CASSVRGDEQFF. CDR3 nucleotides: TGTGCCAGCAGCGTCAGGGGCGATGAGCAGTTCTTC. Complete variable domain (other parts from reference TRBV9 and TRBJ2-1): DSGVTQTPKHLITATGQRVTLRCSPRSGDLSVYWYQQSLDQGLQFLIQYYNGEERAKGNILERFSAQQFPDLHSELNLSSLELGDSALYFCASSVRGDEQFFGPGTRLTVL.

The chain carries TRBV19 and TRBJ2-1, with TRBD1 matching over 7 bases. CDR3 length: 20 residues. V trimming: 5 bases; J trimming: 0 bases; junction bases outside the gene matches: 19. Germline CDR1 is LNHDA and CDR2 is SQIVND (reference sequence). CDR3 sequence reads: CASSQRTGRQQKSSYNEQFF. As DNA, the CDR3 is TGTGCCAGTAGTCAAAGGACAGGTCGCCAACAAAAGAGCTCCTACAATGAGCAGTTCTTC.

The chain is built from TRBV5-6 and TRBJ1-2; possible D gene TRBD1, 5 bases. CDR1 SGHDT and CDR2 YYEEEE come from the germline V gene. V lost 0 bases and J lost 2, with 11 bases in between. The CDR3 length is 15 residues. The CDR3 protein is CASSLERGSNYGYTF. The CDR3, as DNA: TGTGCCAGCAGCTTGGAGCGGGGGAGCAACTATGGCTACACCTTC.

This clone has only one observation. The V call is TRBV11-2, the J call TRBJ2-7; 7 nucleotides match TRBD1. This CDR3 contains 15 residues. J lost 0 bases, V lost 0 bases, and 2 bases had no gene match. Germline V CDR1 and CDR2: SGHAT, FQNNGV. In DNA form, the CDR3 reads TGTGCCAGCAGCTTAGACAGGGGGAGCTCCTACGAGCAGTACTTC. Its translation is CASSLDRGSSYEQYF.

The J gene is TRBJ2-5, the V gene TRBV2; no reliable D call. The V gene's germline CDR1 is SNHLY and CDR2 FYNNEI. This CDR3 is built from 13 residues. Trimming stripped 6 bases from V and 8 bases from J, with 16 bases between. The CDR3 DNA follows: TGTGCCAGCAGGAGGAAGGCATTTTTTACCCAGTACTTC. Translating it yields CASRRKAFFTQYF. The variable domain in full, with the rest retrieved from reference TRBV2 and TRBJ2-5, is EPEVTQTPSHQVTQMGQEVILRCVPISNHLYFYWYRQILGQKVEFLVSFYNNEISEKSEIFDDQFSVERPDGSNFTLKIRSTKLEDSAMYFCASRRKAFFTQYFGPGTRLLVL.

This chain connects TRBV10-2 to TRBJ2-5, with no clear D. Germline CDR1 reads WSHSY; CDR2 reads SAAADI. This CDR3 spans 14 amino acids. Between the trimmed V and J ends, which lost 0 bases and 7 bases, there was a span of 12 bases. The CDR3 loop reads CASSESSLSVTQYF. The CDR3 DNA reads as TGCGCCAGCAGTGAGTCGAGTCTCAGCGTGACCCAGTACTTC.

The gene calls are TRBV6-5 and TRBJ2-3; TRBD1 matches 9 bases. J was trimmed by 4 bases and V by 6 bases; bases with no gene match: 8. The CDR3 has 15 residues. Germline V lookup: CDR1 MNHEY, CDR2 SVGAGI. The CDR3 is CASRRQGEKADTQYF. Here the CDR3 DNA reads TGTGCCAGCAGGCGACAGGGGGAAAAGGCAGATACGCAGTATTTT.

The chain uses TRBV29-1 and TRBJ2-3; TRBD2 matches at 9 bases. The V segment lost 0 bases and the J segment 5 bases; nucleotides outside the gene matches: 6. Germline V gene sequence: CDR1 SQVTM, CDR2 ANQGSEA. There are 15 residues in the CDR3. DNA of the CDR3: TGCAGCGTTGAAGATCGCGGGGGGGCCGTAGATACGCAGTATTTT. It specifies CSVEDRGGAVDTQYF.

The chain is built from TRBV9 and TRBJ1-3; D possibly corresponds to TRBD1 (5 bases). Trimming shortened V by 3 bases and J by 7 bases, and 17 bases separated the two germline ends. The CDR3 runs to 15 residues. The germline V gene encodes CDR1 SGDLS and CDR2 YYNGEE. CDR3 DNA: TGTGCCAGCAGCGCCGACGGGGGAAGGATCAACACCATATATTTT. It specifies CASSADGGRINTIYF.

This sequence joins TRBV5-1 and TRBJ1-2; the D gene is possibly TRBD1 (6 bases). Trimming took 0 bases from V and 1 from J, leaving 28 bases between them. Germline-derived CDR1 and CDR2 are SGHRS and YFSETQ. The CDR3 has 21 residues. CDR3 amino acids: CASSLDKWKRMRGAGNYGYTF. The CDR3 nucleotides read TGCGCCAGCAGCTTGGATAAGTGGAAGAGGATGCGGGGGGCGGGTAACTATGGCTACACCTTC.

In its sample, this clone was seen a few times. The V call is TRBV24-1, the J call TRBJ1-5; tentatively, D is TRBD1 (6 bases). The ends were cut back, 4 bases at V and 3 bases at J, with 9 bases in the middle. Germline-derived CDR1 and CDR2 are KGHDR and SFDVKD. The CDR3 runs to 14 residues. CDR3: CATSEAGVNQPQHF. In nucleotides, the CDR3 is TGTGCCACCAGTGAGGCAGGGGTCAATCAGCCCCAGCATTTT.

The genes are TRBV7-9 and TRBJ1-1; 8 bases map to TRBD1. V gave up 0 bases and J gave up 13 bases; unmatched junction bases: 10. There are 14 residues in the CDR3. Germline V gene data show CDR1 as SEHNR and CDR2 as FQNEAQ (reference sequence). In DNA form, the CDR3 reads TGTGCCAGCAGCTTAGCGGGACAGGCTCGGGGAGTTTTCTTT. Its translation: CASSLAGQARGVFF.

The chain couples TRBV2 to TRBJ1-1; D remains unclear. This CDR3 spans 11 amino acids. The V gene lost 7 bases and the J gene lost 4 bases, with 7 bases spanning the gap. Germline lookup yields CDR1 SNHLY and CDR2 FYNNEI. The DNA for the CDR3 is TGTGCCAGCATCCGAGCCACTGAAGCTTTCTTT. It encodes CASIRATEAFF.

The sample holds one count of this clone. V gene TRBV9 combines with J gene TRBJ2-5; TRBD2 aligns across 12 bases. From germline, CDR1 is SGDLS and CDR2 YYNGEE. The CDR3 consists of 18 residues. Germline trimming cut 0 bases from V and 7 bases from J; bases unmatched to any gene: 13. CDR3 in DNA: TGTGCCAGCAGCGTAGGTGGACTAGCGGGGCCTGATCTAGGGACCCAGTACTTC. Translating it yields CASSVGGLAGPDLGTQYF.

The chain has TRBV6-5 and TRBJ2-7, with a weak D call TRBD2 (6 bases). CDR3 length: 14 residues. CDR1 and CDR2 from the germline V gene are MNHEY and SVGAGI. V was cut by 6 bases and J by 1 base, with 13 bases left in between. This CDR3 is CASRPGRGSYEQYF. The CDR3, as DNA: TGTGCCAGCAGGCCCGGACGGGGGTCCTACGAGCAGTACTTC.

The CDR3 sequence: CASSEQGANGNTIYF. CDR3 coding DNA: TGTGCCAGCAGCGAACAGGGGGCGAATGGAAACACCATATATTTT. The chain joins TRBV9 to TRBJ1-3, with 9 bases that match TRBD1. CDR3 length: 15 residues. In germline, CDR1 is SGDLS, CDR2 YYNGEE. J lost 3 bases, V lost 3 bases, and 4 bases had no gene match.

V gene TRBV11-2 combines with J gene TRBJ2-3, with D possibly TRBD2 on 5 matching bases. With 3 bases removed from V and 3 bases from J, the gap between germline ends came to 13 bases. This CDR3 region has 15 residues. Germline CDR1 SGHAT, CDR2 FQNNGV. CDR3 in amino acids: CASSLNKLGTDTQYF. The CDR3 DNA reads as TGTGCCAGCAGCTTGAATAAACTAGGGACAGATACGCAGTATTTT.

This clone showed up just a few times. This chain connects TRBV19 to TRBJ1-2, with 7 bases that match TRBD1. Germline V gives CDR1 LNHDA, CDR2 SQIVND (reference sequence). The CDR3 runs 13 residues. The junction had 2 bases not matched to a gene; V was cut back by 3 bases and J by 4 bases. CDR3 protein: CASSMTGSYGYTF. The DNA of the CDR3 is TGTGCCAGTAGTATGACAGGGAGCTATGGCTACACCTTC.

The table lists this clone with many counts. V gene TRBV2 combines with J gene TRBJ2-1; 10 bases fit TRBD2. Germline V gene data show CDR1 as SNHLY and CDR2 as FYNNEI. Trimming at V came to 4 bases and at J to 7 bases, leaving 7 bases not matched to a gene. This CDR3 contains 15 residues. This CDR3 is CASSVGLAGVNEQFF. As DNA, the CDR3 is TGTGCCAGCAGTGTCGGGCTAGCGGGGGTAAATGAGCAGTTCTTC.

V is TRBV9 and J is TRBJ2-7; D ambiguous. Deletions cut 3 bases from V and 2 bases from J, with 12 bases between. The germline gives CDR1 SGDLS, CDR2 YYNGEE. There are 14 residues in the CDR3. The CDR3 protein is CASSGPGGTYEQYF. In nucleotides, the CDR3 is TGTGCCAGCAGCGGACCCGGCGGCACCTACGAGCAGTACTTC.

The rearrangement joins TRBV10-3 to TRBJ1-5, with TRBD1 as a possible D gene (6 bases). Trimming took 0 bases from V and 4 from J, leaving 19 bases between them. The length of the CDR3 is 18 residues. Germline loops: CDR1 ENHRY, CDR2 SYGVKD. The DNA for the CDR3 is TGTGCCATCAGTGAGTCGGGGGCAGGCGGTGTCGGGAATCAGCCCCAGCATTTT. Amino acid sequence: CAISESGAGGVGNQPQHF.

This sequence joins TRBV7-2 and TRBJ2-7; D perhaps matches TRBD2 (7 bases). The CDR3 sequence is 14 residues long. The V gene's germline CDR1 is SGHTA and CDR2 FQGNSA. The V and J ends lost 5 bases and 2 bases respectively, with 13 bases between them. In DNA form, the CDR3 reads TGTGCCAGCAGCCCCGGGGGGCGAACCTACGAGCAGTACTTC. It translates to CASSPGGRTYEQYF.

The chain couples TRBV3-1 (or the pseudogene TRBV3-2) to TRBJ1-3, with D hard to call. Trimming removed 1 base at V and 4 bases at J, with 14 bases between. CDR1 is LGHDT and CDR2 is YNNKEL in the germline V gene (reference sequence). This CDR3 comprises 16 residues. CDR3 protein: CASSQAGVSSGNTIYF. The CDR3 DNA sequence: TGTGCCAGCAGCCAAGCCGGGGTGTCTTCGGGAAACACCATATATTTT.

The genes are TRBV18 and TRBJ2-7, with D tentatively TRBD1 (6 bases). Trimming shortened V by 6 bases and J by 2 bases, and 14 bases separated the two germline ends. Germline V gives CDR1 KGHSH, CDR2 LQKENI. This CDR3 spans 14 amino acids. CDR3 coding DNA: TGTGCCAGCTCGGGCCAAGGACAGACCTACGAGCAGTACTTC. It translates to CASSGQGQTYEQYF.

The rearrangement joins TRBV21-1 to TRBJ1-5; the D call of TRBD1 is as the table states it, not checked on the DNA. TRBV21-1 counts as a pseudogene. The CDR3 runs to 20 residues. CDR3 in amino acids: CASSKKGILQGGSPNQPQHF. The CDR3 DNA follows: TGTGCCAGCAGCAAAAAGGGGATTCTGCAGGGTGGTTCCCCCAATCAGCCCCAGCATTTT.

The chain is built from TRBV19 and TRBJ2-2, with 7 positions matching TRBD1. Germline V gene lookup returns CDR1 LNHDA and CDR2 SQIVND (reference sequence). The ends lost 7 bases at V and 5 bases at J; junction bases unmatched: 13. The CDR3 is 16 residues long. The chain's CDR3 is CASKAPSSGGTGELFF. The CDR3 DNA follows: TGTGCCAGTAAGGCCCCGTCATCAGGGGGTACCGGGGAGCTGTTTTTT.

In this sample, this clone turned up once. This chain uses TRBV6-2 or TRBV6-3 with TRBJ2-7; D is unclear. The CDR3 has 11 residues. From germline, CDR1 is MNHEY and CDR2 SVGEGT. V was cut by 6 bases and J by 3 bases, with 6 bases left in between. The CDR3 bases are TGTGCCAGCAGCTTATACTACGAGCAGTACTTC. Encoded protein: CASSLYYEQYF.